This T cell receptor beta chain was profiled in a study of glioma-infiltrating T cells. V lost 5 bases to trimming and J lost 5 bases; unmatched junction nucleotides: 6. CDR1 is MDHEN, CDR2 SYDVKM, per germline. The CDR3 runs 14 residues. The sample holds many counts of this clonotype. TCR alpha and beta CDR3 regions were amplified from RNA using iRepertoire nested multiplex PCR. MiXCR, applied by TCRdb to the multiplex PCR reads, yields one record per CDR3 protein. The sample yields approximately 140,000 distinct CDR3 sequences, 20% to 25% seen once. This sequence originates from a human donor with low-grade glioma or glioblastoma, undergoing nonglioma brain surgery, or in good health (not recorded which). Input material: glioma tissue, nonneoplastic brain tissue, or PBMCs (not recorded which). V gene TRBV28 combines with J gene TRBJ1-5; 7 nucleotides match TRBD1. This chain's CDR3 is CASSLRQGHQPQHF. The CDR3 region has the DNA TGTGCCAGCAGTCTTAGACAGGGCCATCAGCCCCAGCATTTT.